The entry below describes one T cell receptor (beta chain). Its antigen is not identified. Described time point: after dendritic cell vaccination, including at tumor progression/relapse. Blood PBMC samples: pre-vaccination, two weeks post third vaccination, and at tumor progression. J was trimmed by 4 bases and V by 0 bases; bases with no gene match: 1. There are 14 residues in the CDR3. Germline V lookup: CDR1 SGHRS, CDR2 YFSETQ. Up to about 2 ug genomic DNA was used for TCRB CDR3 amplification. Sequencing was performed with immunoSEQ multiplex PCR; in TCRdb, only in-frame clones are kept and a portion is missing. The sample holds over 80,000 clones, approximately 75% seen once. The source of the sample is a study of glioma-infiltrating T cells after dendritic cell vaccination. Study in general: The vaccine used monocyte-derived dendritic cells pulsed overnight with autologous tumor lysate. Study-level points and caveats: Estimated pretreatment TIL content predicted outcome after dendritic cell vaccination.

The receptor's source is a human donor with glioblastoma. The rearrangement uses TRBV5-1 and TRBJ2-3, with 8 bases matching TRBD2. The sequencing used blood, collected after dendritic cell vaccination. CDR3 residues: CASSLDGGADTQYF. CDR3 DNA: TGCGCCAGCAGCTTGGACGGGGGGGCAGATACGCAGTATTTT.